The 28 T cell receptor beta chains below were found in one sample sequenced in a study of blood T cell repertoires in COVID-19. Measured with immunoSEQ multiplex PCR; TCRdb has only the in-frame clones, and not every one. The data hold some 150,000 clones, with approximately 84% observed a single time. The sequencing sample was made of peripheral blood. These receptors all come from a middle-aged man who had recovered from COVID-19.

The chain joins TRBV10-3 to TRBJ2-2, with TRBD1 matching 12 bases. The J segment lost 2 bases and the V segment lost 6 bases, leaving 7 bases of the junction unmatched. The V gene's germline CDR1 is ENHRY and CDR2 SYGVKD. The CDR3 is 17 residues long. This CDR3 reads CAISMGQGAVNTGELFF. The CDR3 bases are TGTGCCATCAGCATGGGACAGGGGGCCGTTAACACCGGGGAGCTGTTTTTT.

The chain carries TRBV7-9 and TRBJ1-3, with D possibly TRBD1 on 6 matching bases. The CDR3 has 15 amino acids. Trimming pared 4 bases from V and 4 bases from J, leaving 14 bases between. The V gene's germline CDR1 is SEHNR and CDR2 FQNEAQ (reference sequence). The CDR3 DNA reads TGTGCCAGCAGCTCGTCAGGGGATACAGGAAACACCATATATTTT. Encoded protein: CASSSSGDTGNTIYF.

This chain joins TRBV28 and TRBJ2-7; 7 nucleotides line up with TRBD2. J gave up 2 bases and V 6 bases, and 1 base lay outside the gene matches. The CDR3 sequence is 12 residues long. Germline V gene data show CDR1 as MDHEN and CDR2 as SYDVKM. CDR3 residues: CASRAGTYEQYF. The CDR3 coding sequence is TGTGCCAGCAGAGCGGGAACCTACGAGCAGTACTTC.

The chain is built from TRBV27 and TRBJ2-7, with D unclear. The ends were cut back, 6 bases at V and 4 bases at J, with 13 bases in the middle. CDR1 MNHEY and CDR2 SMNVEV come from the germline V gene (reference sequence). The CDR3 contains 13 residues. In nucleotides, the CDR3 is TGTGCCAGCAGCCCCGGTTCGTTATACGAGCAGTACTTC. It specifies CASSPGSLYEQYF.

The chain carries TRBV7-2 and TRBJ1-1; D is uncertain. The germline gives CDR1 SGHTA, CDR2 FQGNSA. Trimming pared 3 bases from V and 1 base from J, leaving 6 bases between. The length of the CDR3 is 13 residues. The chain's CDR3 is CASSFGANTEAFF. The CDR3 DNA sequence: TGTGCCAGCAGCTTCGGAGCGAACACTGAAGCTTTCTTT.

The rearrangement joins TRBV7-9 to TRBJ1-2, with unresolved D. This CDR3 region has 11 residues. Germline CDR1 reads SEHNR; CDR2 reads FQNEAQ (reference sequence). Trimming cost V 2 bases and J 5 bases, with 3 bases left between them. The CDR3 protein is CASSLSYGYTF. The CDR3 nucleotides are TGTGCCAGCAGCTTATCGTATGGCTACACCTTC.

The chain joins TRBV5-6 to TRBJ1-4, with a weak D call TRBD1 (5 bases). V was shortened by 6 bases and J by 5 bases, with 17 bases between the two germline ends. This CDR3 is built from 15 residues. Germline CDR1 is SGHDT and CDR2 is YYEEEE. The CDR3 coding sequence is TGTGCCAGCACCAACACGTTTGGGGCAAATGAAAAACTGTTTTTT. Amino acid sequence: CASTNTFGANEKLFF.

This clone was counted only a few times. CDR3: CASSQDGAGPQETQYF. In nucleotides, the CDR3 is TGTGCCAGCAGCCAAGATGGTGCGGGGCCCCAAGAGACCCAGTACTTC. The rearrangement links TRBV3-1 (or the pseudogene TRBV3-2) to TRBJ2-5; a possible D gene is TRBD2 (6 bases). The CDR3 contains 16 residues. Trimming took 0 bases from V and 1 from J, leaving 12 bases between them. Per the germline V gene, CDR1 is LGHDT and CDR2 is YNNKEL (reference sequence).

This clone appeared once. The V call is TRBV9, the J call TRBJ2-7; D may be TRBD1 (6 bases). CDR1 is SGDLS and CDR2 is YYNGEE in the germline V gene. This CDR3 is built from 15 residues. Trimming pared 0 bases from V and 3 bases from J, leaving 13 bases between. The CDR3 nucleotides read TGTGCCAGCAGCGTAGGCGACGGGACACGCTACGAGCAGTACTTC. Translating it yields CASSVGDGTRYEQYF.

The chain joins TRBV2 to TRBJ2-2; 10 bases are a match to TRBD2. This CDR3 comprises 14 residues. J was trimmed by 7 bases and V by 6 bases; bases with no gene match: 5. From germline, CDR1 is SNHLY and CDR2 FYNNEI. The CDR3 loop reads CASRISGGYGELFF. The CDR3 DNA sequence: TGTGCCAGCAGGATTAGCGGGGGGTACGGGGAGCTGTTTTTT.

The chain couples TRBV2 to TRBJ2-7; no clear D. Trimming cost V 5 bases and J 2 bases, with 7 bases left between them. Per germline, CDR1 SNHLY and CDR2 FYNNEI. CDR3 length equals 12 residues. CDR3 DNA sequence: TGTGCCAGCAGTATAGAGGCCTACGAGCAGTACTTC. It is translated as CASSIEAYEQYF.

V usage is TRBV6-5 and J usage is TRBJ1-6; TRBD1 aligns across 8 bases. This CDR3 is 15 amino acids long. V shed 2 bases and J 9 bases; nucleotides not matched to a gene: 6. The germline V gene has CDR1 MNHEY and CDR2 SVGAGI. The CDR3 sequence is CASSYTSGGLSPLHF. The CDR3 DNA reads as TGTGCCAGCAGTTACACATCAGGGGGCCTTTCACCCCTCCACTTT.

The rearrangement links TRBV7-2 to TRBJ2-1; 7 bases are a match to TRBD2. V trimming: 7 bases; J trimming: 10 bases; junction bases outside the gene matches: 13. There are 14 residues in the CDR3. Germline V CDR1 and CDR2: SGHTA, FQGNSA. The CDR3 reads CASTQTSWEGEQFF. As DNA, the CDR3 is TGTGCCAGCACCCAGACCTCATGGGAGGGGGAGCAGTTCTTC.

V is TRBV27 and J is TRBJ1-3, with a tentative D call TRBD1 (5 bases). V lost 6 bases to trimming and J lost 7 bases, with 7 bases between them. The CDR3 spans 11 residues. CDR1 MNHEY and CDR2 SMNVEV come from the germline V gene (reference sequence). The CDR3 loop is CASSPGNTIYF. The CDR3 nucleotides read TGTGCCAGCAGCCCAGGGAACACCATATATTTT.

The gene calls are TRBV5-6 and TRBJ2-7, with 8 bases fitting TRBD1. This CDR3 comprises 14 residues. V shed 3 bases and J 3 bases; nucleotides not matched to a gene: 5. Germline lookup yields CDR1 SGHDT and CDR2 YYEEEE. The CDR3 bases are TGTGCCAGCAGCTCGACAGGGGCAGGCTACGAGCAGTACTTC. Its protein is CASSSTGAGYEQYF. Full variable domain (outside the CDR3, taken from reference TRBV5-6 and TRBJ2-7): DAGVTQSPTHLIKTRGQQVTLRCSPKSGHDTVSWYQQALGQGPQFIFQYYEEEERQRGNFPDRFSGHQFPNYSSELNVNALLLGDSALYLCASSSTGAGYEQYFGPGTRLTVT.

This chain links TRBV5-1 with TRBJ2-2; TRBD1 might be the D (5 bases). Germline values: CDR1 SGHRS, CDR2 YFSETQ. The CDR3 totals 16 residues. Trimming shortened V by 0 bases and J by 4 bases, and 13 bases separated the two germline ends. CDR3 sequence: CASSLEAGAGTGELFF. The DNA of the CDR3 is TGCGCCAGCAGCTTGGAAGCTGGGGCAGGCACCGGGGAGCTGTTTTTT.

V and J are TRBV19 and TRBJ2-7, with D perhaps TRBD1 (5 bases). This CDR3 has 16 residues. The V end was cut by 2 bases, the J end by 0 bases, with 14 bases between. In germline, CDR1 is LNHDA, CDR2 SQIVND (reference sequence). CDR3 in DNA: TGTGCCAGTAGTATATATGGGGCTAAGGGCTCCTACGAGCAGTACTTC. Protein product: CASSIYGAKGSYEQYF.

The chain uses TRBV4-1 and TRBJ1-6; TRBD1 might be the D (5 bases). This CDR3 comprises 16 residues. Trimming took 0 bases from V and 3 from J, leaving 9 bases between them. The germline CDR1 and CDR2 sequences are MGHRA and YSYEKL. The CDR3 coding sequence is TGCGCCAGCAGCCAAGAGCGGACATTCTATAATTCACCCCTCCACTTT. Its protein product is CASSQERTFYNSPLHF.

J is TRBJ2-5 and V is TRBV19; 8 positions agree with TRBD1. The CDR3 extends over 14 amino acids. V dropped 3 bases and J dropped 5; count of bases not matched to a gene: 5. Germline CDR1 LNHDA, CDR2 SQIVND (reference sequence). CDR3 region: CASSIQGAPETQYF. The CDR3 nucleotides read TGTGCCAGTAGTATCCAGGGGGCGCCGGAGACCCAGTACTTC. Drawing the rest from reference TRBV19 and TRBJ2-5, the complete variable domain is DGGITQSPKYLFRKEGQNVTLSCEQNLNHDAMYWYRQDPGQGLRLIYYSQIVNDFQKGDIAEGYSVSREKKESFPLTVTSAQKNPTAFYLCASSIQGAPETQYFGPGTRLLVL.

The CDR3 DNA reads TGTGCCAGCAGCCCGGGACTAGCGGGGGTGAAGGACGGGGAGCTGTTTTTT. Its translation is CASSPGLAGVKDGELFF. The chain employs TRBV3-1 (or the pseudogene TRBV3-2) and TRBJ2-2; 14 positions match TRBD2. V was clipped by 4 bases and J by 7 bases; unmatched bases: 8. Per the germline V gene, CDR1 is LGHDT and CDR2 is YNNKEL (reference sequence). This CDR3 region has 17 residues.

The rearrangement uses TRBV10-1 and TRBJ1-5; 7 bases line up with TRBD1. V lost 7 bases, J lost 7 bases, and 13 bases stayed unmatched. This CDR3 has 15 residues. Per germline, CDR1 WNHNN and CDR2 SYGVQD (reference sequence). Here the CDR3 DNA reads TGCGCCAGCACCAAGGGACAGTATCCACCACAGCCCCAGCATTTT. It yields the protein CASTKGQYPPQPQHF.

The chain has TRBV20-1 and TRBJ2-7; possibly TRBD2 for D (5 bases). Germline CDR1 is DFQATT and CDR2 is SNEGSKA (reference sequence). Trimming pared 3 bases from V and 3 bases from J, leaving 12 bases between. CDR3 length equals 13 residues. CDR3: CSASRGYDYEQYF. The CDR3 nucleotides are TGCAGTGCTAGTAGAGGGTACGACTACGAGCAGTACTTC.

The chain employs TRBV24-1 and TRBJ2-1, with TRBD1 matching 9 bases. Per germline, CDR1 KGHDR and CDR2 SFDVKD. V dropped 5 bases and J dropped 4; count of bases not matched to a gene: 11. The CDR3 runs to 17 residues. The CDR3 DNA follows: TGTGCCACCAGTGGGGACAGGGCTAGCGGACAGTACAATGAGCAGTTCTTC. It yields the protein CATSGDRASGQYNEQFF.

The chain combines TRBV18 with TRBJ1-5; possible D gene TRBD1, 5 bases. V lost 1 base, J lost 2 bases, and 9 bases lay in between. In germline, CDR1 is KGHSH, CDR2 LQKENI. The CDR3 sequence is 15 residues long. This chain's CDR3 is CASSPQGSGNQPQHF. For the CDR3, the DNA is TGTGCCAGCTCACCACAGGGGTCGGGCAATCAGCCCCAGCATTTT.

This rearrangement joins TRBV9 to TRBJ2-5, with D perhaps matching TRBD2 (6 bases). The V end was cut by 0 bases, the J end by 8 bases, with 17 bases between. This CDR3 contains 15 residues. Germline V gene sequence: CDR1 SGDLS, CDR2 YYNGEE. Here the CDR3 reads CASSVDPKGGDTQYF. The CDR3 nucleotides are TGTGCCAGCAGCGTAGACCCAAAGGGAGGAGACACCCAGTACTTC. Combining the CDR3 with reference TRBV9 and TRBJ2-5 gives the whole variable domain DSGVTQTPKHLITATGQRVTLRCSPRSGDLSVYWYQQSLDQGLQFLIQYYNGEERAKGNILERFSAQQFPDLHSELNLSSLELGDSALYFCASSVDPKGGDTQYFGPGTRLLVL.

This rearrangement joins TRBV30 to TRBJ1-5; tentatively, D is TRBD1 (6 bases). V was shortened by 4 bases and J by 8 bases, with 18 bases between the two germline ends. This CDR3 has 14 amino acids. The germline V gene encodes CDR1 GTSNPN and CDR2 SVGIG (reference sequence). The CDR3 spells CAWTSGTTREPQHF. In DNA form, the CDR3 reads TGTGCCTGGACGTCCGGGACAACAAGAGAGCCCCAGCATTTT.

The gene calls are TRBV4-3 and TRBJ2-7; TRBD2 agrees at 8 bases. The germline V gene encodes CDR1 LGHNA and CDR2 YSLEER. This CDR3 contains 16 residues. J gave up 4 bases and V 1 base, and 9 bases lay outside the gene matches. CDR3 amino acids: CASSQVAGGLGYEQYF. The CDR3 DNA is TGCGCCAGCAGCCAAGTCGCGGGGGGCCTTGGGTACGAGCAGTACTTC.

Only one count was recorded for this clone. The chain uses TRBV9 and TRBJ1-5; no clear D. Germline V gives CDR1 SGDLS, CDR2 YYNGEE. This CDR3 comprises 15 residues. Trimming removed 4 bases from V and 3 bases from J, with 14 bases in between. The DNA of the CDR3 is TGTGCCAGCAGCCCCTCCCCAGGAAACAATCAGCCCCAGCATTTT. It encodes CASSPSPGNNQPQHF. The entire variable domain, with the rest obtained from reference TRBV9 and TRBJ1-5, is as follows: DSGVTQTPKHLITATGQRVTLRCSPRSGDLSVYWYQQSLDQGLQFLIQYYNGEERAKGNILERFSAQQFPDLHSELNLSSLELGDSALYFCASSPSPGNNQPQHFGDGTRLSIL.